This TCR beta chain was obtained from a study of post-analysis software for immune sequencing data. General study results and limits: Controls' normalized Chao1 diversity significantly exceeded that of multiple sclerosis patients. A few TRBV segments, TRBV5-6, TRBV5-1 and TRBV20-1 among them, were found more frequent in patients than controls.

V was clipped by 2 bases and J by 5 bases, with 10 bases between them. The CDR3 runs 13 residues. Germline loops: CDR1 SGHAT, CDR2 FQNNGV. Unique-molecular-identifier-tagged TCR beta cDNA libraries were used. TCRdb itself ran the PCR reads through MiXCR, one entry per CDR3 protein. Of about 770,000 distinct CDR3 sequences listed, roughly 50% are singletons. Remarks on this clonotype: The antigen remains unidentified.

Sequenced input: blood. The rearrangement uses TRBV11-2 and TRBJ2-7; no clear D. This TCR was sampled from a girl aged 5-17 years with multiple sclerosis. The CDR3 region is CASSLPGGDEQYF. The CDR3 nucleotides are TGTGCCAGCAGCTTACCTGGTGGGGACGAGCAGTACTTC.